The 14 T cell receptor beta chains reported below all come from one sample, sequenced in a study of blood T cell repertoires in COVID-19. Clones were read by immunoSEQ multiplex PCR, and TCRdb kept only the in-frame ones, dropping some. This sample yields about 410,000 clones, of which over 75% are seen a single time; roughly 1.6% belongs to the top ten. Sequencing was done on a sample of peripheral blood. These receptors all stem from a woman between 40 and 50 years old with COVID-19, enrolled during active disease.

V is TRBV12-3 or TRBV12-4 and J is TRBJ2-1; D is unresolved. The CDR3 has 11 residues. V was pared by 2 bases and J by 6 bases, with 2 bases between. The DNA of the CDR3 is TGTGCCAGCAGTTTACTCAATGAGCAGTTCTTC. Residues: CASSLLNEQFF.

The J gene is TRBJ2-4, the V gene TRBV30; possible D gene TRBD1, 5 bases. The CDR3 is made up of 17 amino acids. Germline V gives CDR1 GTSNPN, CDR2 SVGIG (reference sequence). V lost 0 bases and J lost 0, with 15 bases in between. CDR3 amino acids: CAWSVPRTKRAKNIQYF. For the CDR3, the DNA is TGTGCCTGGAGTGTACCACGGACAAAGAGAGCCAAAAACATTCAGTACTTC.

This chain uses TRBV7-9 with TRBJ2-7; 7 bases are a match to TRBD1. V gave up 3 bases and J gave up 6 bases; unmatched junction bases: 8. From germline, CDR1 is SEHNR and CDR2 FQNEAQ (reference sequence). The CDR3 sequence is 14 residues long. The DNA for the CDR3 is TGTGCCAGCAGCTTGACGACAGGGTCAGGCGAGCAGTACTTC. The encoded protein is CASSLTTGSGEQYF.

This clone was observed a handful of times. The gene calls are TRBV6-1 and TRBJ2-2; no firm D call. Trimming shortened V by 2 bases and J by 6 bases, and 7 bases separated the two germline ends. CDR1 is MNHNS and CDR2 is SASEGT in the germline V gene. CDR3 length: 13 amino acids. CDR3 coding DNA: TGTGCCAGCAGTGAAATTCCCTCCGGGGAGCTGTTTTTT. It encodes CASSEIPSGELFF.

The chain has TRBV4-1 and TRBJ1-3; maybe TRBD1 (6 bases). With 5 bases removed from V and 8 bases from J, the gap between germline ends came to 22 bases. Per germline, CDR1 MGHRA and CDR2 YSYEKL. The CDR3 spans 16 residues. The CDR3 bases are TGCGCCAGCAGCTCTCTCGGCGCTGAGGGGGTTTACACCATATATTTT. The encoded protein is CASSSLGAEGVYTIYF.

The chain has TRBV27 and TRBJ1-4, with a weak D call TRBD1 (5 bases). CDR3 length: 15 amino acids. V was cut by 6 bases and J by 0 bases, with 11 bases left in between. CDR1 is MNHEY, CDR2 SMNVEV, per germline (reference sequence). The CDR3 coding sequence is TGTGCCAGCAGGAAGGGGCTGACAACTAATGAAAAACTGTTTTTT. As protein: CASRKGLTTNEKLFF.

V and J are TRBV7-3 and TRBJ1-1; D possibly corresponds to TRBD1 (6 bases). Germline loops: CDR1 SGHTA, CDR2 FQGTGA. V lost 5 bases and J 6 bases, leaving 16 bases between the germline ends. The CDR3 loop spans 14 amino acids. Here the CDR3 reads CASSPRGGRSEAFF. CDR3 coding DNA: TGTGCCAGCAGCCCAAGGGGGGGGAGGTCTGAAGCTTTCTTT.

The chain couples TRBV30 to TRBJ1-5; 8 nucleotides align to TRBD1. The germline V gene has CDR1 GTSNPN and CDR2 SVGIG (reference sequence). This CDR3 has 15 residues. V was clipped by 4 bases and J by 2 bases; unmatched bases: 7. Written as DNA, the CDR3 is TGTGCCTGGAAGGGACAGGTCCTAGGCAATCAGCCCCAGCATTTT. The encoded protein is CAWKGQVLGNQPQHF. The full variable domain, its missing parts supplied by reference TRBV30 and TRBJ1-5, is SQTIHQWPATLVQPVGSPLSLECTVEGTSNPNLYWYRQAAGRGLQLLFYSVGIGQISSEVPQNLSASRPQDRQFILSSKKLLLSDSGFYLCAWKGQVLGNQPQHFGDGTRLSIL.

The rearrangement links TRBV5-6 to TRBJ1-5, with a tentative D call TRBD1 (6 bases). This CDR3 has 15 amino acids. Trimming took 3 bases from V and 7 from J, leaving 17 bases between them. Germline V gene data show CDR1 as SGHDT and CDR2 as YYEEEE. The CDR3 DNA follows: TGTGCCAGCAGCTCACAAGCGGGGGGCTGGCAGCCCCAGCATTTT. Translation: CASSSQAGGWQPQHF.

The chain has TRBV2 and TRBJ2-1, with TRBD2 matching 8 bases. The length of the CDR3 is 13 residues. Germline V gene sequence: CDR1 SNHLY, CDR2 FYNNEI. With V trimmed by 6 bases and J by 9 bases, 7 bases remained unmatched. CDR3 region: CASRGTRGGEQFF. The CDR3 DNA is TGTGCCAGCAGGGGGACTAGGGGAGGTGAGCAGTTCTTC.

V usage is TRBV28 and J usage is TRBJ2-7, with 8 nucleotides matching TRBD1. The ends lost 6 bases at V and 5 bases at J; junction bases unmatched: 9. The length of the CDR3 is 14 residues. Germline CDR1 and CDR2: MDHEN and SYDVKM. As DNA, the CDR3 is TGTGCCAGCAGGACCCGGACAGGGCTCAACGAGCAGTACTTC. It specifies CASRTRTGLNEQYF. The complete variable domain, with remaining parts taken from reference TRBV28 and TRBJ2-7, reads DVKVTQSSRYLVKRTGEKVFLECVQDMDHENMFWYRQDPGLGLRLIYFSYDVKMKEKGDIPEGYSVSREKKERFSLILESASTNQTSMYLCASRTRTGLNEQYFGPGTRLTVT.

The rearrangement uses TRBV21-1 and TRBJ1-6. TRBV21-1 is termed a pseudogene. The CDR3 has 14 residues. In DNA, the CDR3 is TGTGCCAGCAGCTACGGATTCGGGAATTCACCCCTCCACTTT. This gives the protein CASSYGFGNSPLHF.

The CDR3 DNA follows: TGTGCCAGCAGTTACTCTTTAGCGGCCCGGATCACAGATACGCAGTATTTT. This gives the protein CASSYSLAARITDTQYF. The chain couples TRBV6-2 or TRBV6-3 to TRBJ2-3; a possible D gene is TRBD2 (6 bases). Germline-derived CDR1 and CDR2 are MNHEY and SVGEGT. V was trimmed by 0 bases and J by 2 bases, leaving 15 bases between them. This CDR3 region has 17 residues.

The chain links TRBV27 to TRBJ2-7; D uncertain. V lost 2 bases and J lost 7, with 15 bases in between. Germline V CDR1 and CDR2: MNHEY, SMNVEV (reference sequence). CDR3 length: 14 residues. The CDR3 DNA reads TGTGCCAGCAGTTTAGCTCCCGAGACGCGGGAGCAGTACTTC. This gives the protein CASSLAPETREQYF.